This TCR beta chain was profiled in a study of blood T cells in healthy people across ages. Trimming cost V 7 bases and J 5 bases, with 17 bases left between them. This CDR3 has 14 residues. Per germline, CDR1 MGHDK and CDR2 SYGVNS. The use of a sample-barcoded 5' primer and a J-beta primer mix characterized a second PCR of 7 to 11 cycles. TCRdb re-called the 5' RACE reads with MiXCR, one entry per CDR3 protein. The sample has hundreds of thousands of distinct CDR3 sequences; roughly 35% are singletons. Only one count was recorded for this clonotype. The origin of this receptor is a man younger than 35 in good health. Sample: blood. The chain joins TRBV25-1 to TRBJ1-1, with D perhaps TRBD1 (5 bases). CDR3 DNA: TGTGCCAGCACCGAAGGCCCGGAGGGGACTGAAGCTTTCTTT. Protein: CASTEGPEGTEAFF.